Each of the 32 T cell receptor beta chains below was sequenced from the same sample in a study of CD8+ T cells in alopecia areata. Reverse transcribed after extraction, RNA yielded cDNA as the sequencing template. Sequencing was performed with immunoSEQ multiplex PCR; in TCRdb, only in-frame clones are kept and a portion is missing. The sample yields approximately 140,000 clones, 80% to 90% seen once. Sequencing used CD8+ T cells sorted from blood, obtained at week 0. The receptors derive from a human donor with alopecia areata.

The chain is built from TRBV7-6 and TRBJ2-3, with TRBD1 matching over 10 bases. Germline trimming cut 10 bases from V and 3 bases from J; bases unmatched to any gene: 7. Germline CDR1 and CDR2: SGHVS and FNYEAQ. The CDR3 is made up of 14 amino acids. The CDR3 DNA follows: TGTGCCACCTTCGACAGGGGGCAAACAGATACGCAGTATTTT. It yields the protein CATFDRGQTDTQYF.

The chain joins TRBV30 to TRBJ2-7, with TRBD2 as a possible D gene (6 bases). The CDR3 covers 14 residues. CDR1 is GTSNPN and CDR2 is SVGIG in the germline V gene (reference sequence). V dropped 2 bases and J dropped 5 bases, with 16 bases sitting between them. CDR3 sequence reads: CAWSFPGLGHEQYF. DNA of the CDR3: TGTGCCTGGAGTTTCCCGGGACTGGGCCACGAGCAGTACTTC. The full variable domain, completed using reference TRBV30 and TRBJ2-7, is SQTIHQWPATLVQPVGSPLSLECTVEGTSNPNLYWYRQAAGRGLQLLFYSVGIGQISSEVPQNLSASRPQDRQFILSSKKLLLSDSGFYLCAWSFPGLGHEQYFGPGTRLTVT.

The V call is TRBV9, the J call TRBJ2-5; TRBD2 matches at 9 bases. The J call could be wrong; TRBJ2-7 is a better fit for the DNA end. Germline CDR1 and CDR2: SGDLS and YYNGEE. The CDR3 has 14 amino acids. In nucleotides, the CDR3 is TGTGCCAGCAGCGTAGGGCGGGGGGGCTACGAGCAGTACTTC. Protein sequence: CASSVGRGGYEQYF.

The chain couples TRBV27 to TRBJ2-3; TRBD1 matches 9 bases. CDR3 length equals 17 residues. Per germline, CDR1 MNHEY and CDR2 SMNVEV (reference sequence). Unmatched junction bases numbered 11, after V lost 6 bases and J lost 1 base. The CDR3 sequence is CASSSSRRTGGTDTQYF. CDR3 bases: TGTGCCAGCAGCTCATCCCGCCGGACAGGGGGCACAGATACGCAGTATTTT.

The chain combines TRBV6-1 with TRBJ2-7, with 8 nucleotides matching TRBD1. The CDR3 extends over 15 amino acids. Germline loops: CDR1 MNHNS, CDR2 SASEGT. Trimming at V came to 2 bases and at J to 2 bases, leaving 5 bases not matched to a gene. In nucleotides, the CDR3 is TGTGCCAGCAGTGAACCCGGGACAGGACCCTACGAGCAGTACTTC. Amino acid sequence: CASSEPGTGPYEQYF.

This chain uses TRBV4-1 with TRBJ2-7, with D possibly TRBD2 on 5 matching bases. V lost 1 base to trimming and J lost 2 bases, with 15 bases between them. CDR3 size: 16 residues. CDR1 is MGHRA, CDR2 YSYEKL, per germline. The CDR3 nucleotides are TGCGCCAGCAGCCAAGTTCTTTTCAGCGGAACCTACGAGCAGTACTTC. The encoded protein is CASSQVLFSGTYEQYF.

Concerning this clone itself: One junction end does not reproduce the germline sequence, and a read error may be involved. This chain uses TRBV4-1 with TRBJ2-7; TRBD2 agrees at 7 bases. This CDR3 is built from 14 residues. Germline V gene lookup returns CDR1 MGHRA and CDR2 YSYEKL. This chain's CDR3 is CASSLGGSSYEQYF. DNA for the CDR3: TGTGCCAGCAGCTTGGGGGGGAGCTCCTACGAGCAGTACTTC.

The chain is built from TRBV4-2 and TRBJ2-3, with D tentatively TRBD2 (6 bases). The germline CDR1 and CDR2 sequences are LGHNA and YNFKEQ. Trimming took off 0 bases at V and 1 base at J, with 14 bases between the two ends. The CDR3 runs to 17 residues. CDR3 DNA: TGTGCCAGCAGCCAAGACCCGCTACCGGGGGGCACAGATACGCAGTATTTT. Its translation is CASSQDPLPGGTDTQYF.

V gene TRBV4-2 combines with J gene TRBJ1-5, with a weak D call TRBD1 (5 bases). The CDR3 sequence is 14 residues long. In germline, CDR1 is LGHNA, CDR2 YNFKEQ. The V and J ends lost 1 base and 3 bases respectively, with 7 bases between them. The CDR3, as DNA: TGTGCCAGCAGCCAAGGGGGGTTCAATCAGCCCCAGCATTTT. It is translated as CASSQGGFNQPQHF.

V gene TRBV7-2 combines with J gene TRBJ2-5; weak D call: TRBD2 (6 bases). The last part of the DNA fits TRBJ2-7 better; the J call may be wrong. Germline lookup yields CDR1 SGHTA and CDR2 FQGNSA. The CDR3 is 14 residues long. This CDR3 is CASSSLAESYEQYF. DNA for the CDR3: TGTGCCAGCAGCTCATTAGCGGAGTCCTACGAGCAGTACTTC.

This chain connects TRBV4-1 to TRBJ2-1; 7 bases are shared with TRBD1. The CDR3 has 16 amino acids. CDR1 MGHRA and CDR2 YSYEKL come from the germline V gene. J gave up 2 bases and V 1 base, and 5 bases lay outside the gene matches. The CDR3 region is CASSQGATGAYNEQFF. The CDR3 DNA is TGCGCCAGCAGCCAAGGGGCCACAGGGGCCTACAATGAGCAGTTCTTC.

The chain recombines TRBV7-9 with TRBJ2-7; no clear D. The CDR3 is 12 residues long. Per the germline V gene, CDR1 is SEHNR and CDR2 is FQNEAQ (reference sequence). V was shortened by 4 bases and J by 1 base, with 5 bases between the two germline ends. This chain's CDR3 is CASSSVSYEQYF. The CDR3 region has the DNA TGTGCCAGCAGCTCTGTTTCCTACGAGCAGTACTTC.

This clone was counted a few times. This chain uses TRBV29-1 with TRBJ2-7, with TRBD2 as a possible D gene (5 bases). CDR3 length: 13 amino acids. Per the germline V gene, CDR1 is SQVTM and CDR2 is ANQGSEA. Deletions cut 1 base from V and 3 bases from J, with 10 bases between. This CDR3 is CSVEVGSGYEQYF. CDR3 in DNA: TGCAGCGTTGAAGTTGGGAGCGGCTACGAGCAGTACTTC.

This clone was detected only a few times. The V call is TRBV29-1, the J call TRBJ2-1; D remains unclear. CDR1 and CDR2 from the germline V gene are SQVTM and ANQGSEA. This CDR3 contains 12 residues. The V gene lost 4 bases and the J gene lost 6 bases, with 10 bases spanning the gap. CDR3 sequence (DNA): TGCAGCGTTGTGAAGGTAACCAATGAGCAGTTCTTC. It specifies CSVVKVTNEQFF.

The chain employs TRBV27 and TRBJ2-1; 7 nucleotides agree with TRBD1. The germline CDR1 and CDR2 sequences are MNHEY and SMNVEV (reference sequence). After removal of 5 bases from V and 3 bases from J, the junction contained 7 bases not matched to a gene. This CDR3 region has 15 residues. CDR3 protein: CASSPRDSYYNEQFF. CDR3 nucleotides: TGTGCCAGCAGTCCCCGGGACAGCTACTACAATGAGCAGTTCTTC.

The V gene is TRBV7-2, the J gene TRBJ2-7; 9 positions match TRBD2. The CDR3 length is 15 residues. Germline V CDR1 and CDR2: SGHTA, FQGNSA. After removal of 1 base from V and 1 base from J, the junction contained 2 bases not matched to a gene. CDR3 coding DNA: TGTGCCAGCAGCTTAGGACTAGCGGTTTCCTACGAGCAGTACTTC. Translated: CASSLGLAVSYEQYF.

The rearrangement joins TRBV12-5 to TRBJ2-5; 7 bases are a match to TRBD2. The CDR3 loop spans 12 amino acids. The trim removed 5 bases at V and 4 bases at J, leaving 1 base unmatched. Germline V lookup: CDR1 LGHNT, CDR2 FRNRAP. The CDR3: CASGTGGETQYF. The DNA of the CDR3 is TGTGCTAGTGGTACGGGGGGAGAGACCCAGTACTTC.

The V call is TRBV27, the J call TRBJ1-5; perhaps TRBD1 as D (6 bases). Germline CDR1 is MNHEY and CDR2 is SMNVEV (reference sequence). Trimming shortened V by 4 bases and J by 3 bases, and 16 bases separated the two germline ends. CDR3 size: 16 residues. CDR3 protein: CASSSRRQDTNQPQHF. The DNA for the CDR3 is TGTGCCAGCAGTTCGAGAAGACAGGATACCAATCAGCCCCAGCATTTT.

The rearrangement uses TRBV6-1 and TRBJ1-5, with D unclear. CDR1 is MNHNS and CDR2 is SASEGT in the germline V gene. CDR3 length: 14 residues. Trimming removed 6 bases from V and 0 bases from J, with 9 bases in between. CDR3 loop: CASRGSYSNQPQHF. The CDR3, as DNA: TGTGCCAGCAGAGGTTCTTATAGCAATCAGCCCCAGCATTTT.

On this clone itself: An end of the junction does not agree with germline; a read error may underlie this. Other DNA variants within this sample encode the same CDR3. V and J are TRBV25-1 and TRBJ1-5; D call uncertain. There are 13 residues in the CDR3. Germline V gene sequence: CDR1 MGHDK, CDR2 SYGVNS. CDR3 in DNA: TGTGCCAGCAGTGGGGGTTCGGATCAACCCCAGCATTTT. Translation gives CASSGGSDQPQHF.

This clone appeared a few times. The gene calls are TRBV5-5 and TRBJ2-1; unclear D gene. From germline, CDR1 is SGHKS and CDR2 YYEKEE (reference sequence). The V end was cut by 2 bases, the J end by 1 base, with 10 bases between. This CDR3 spans 15 amino acids. The CDR3, as DNA: TGTGCCAGCAGCTTCCACGTTGATTCCTACAATGAGCAGTTCTTC. This codes for CASSFHVDSYNEQFF.

J is TRBJ2-1 and V is TRBV2, with a possible D match to TRBD1 (6 bases). The V end lost 0 bases, the J end lost 6 bases, and 12 bases lay between the germline ends. Germline values: CDR1 SNHLY, CDR2 FYNNEI. The CDR3 length is 15 residues. The DNA for the CDR3 is TGTGCCAGCAGTGAAGCGGACAGTTCACGCAATGAGCAGTTCTTC. Its translation: CASSEADSSRNEQFF.

This clone is a singleton in its sample. Other nucleotide sequences from this sample produce the same CDR3. V usage is TRBV6-5 and J usage is TRBJ2-7, with a possible D match to TRBD2 (5 bases). The CDR3 loop spans 14 amino acids. In germline, CDR1 is MNHEY, CDR2 SVGAGI. V was clipped by 0 bases and J by 0 bases, with 6 bases between them. This CDR3 reads CASSYSGDSYEQYF. CDR3 DNA: TGTGCCAGCAGTTACTCCGGGGACTCCTACGAGCAGTACTTC.

The chain uses TRBV19 and TRBJ2-3, with 9 bases that match TRBD1. Per germline, CDR1 LNHDA and CDR2 SQIVND (reference sequence). There are 14 residues in the CDR3. J gave up 4 bases and V 1 base, and 0 bases lay outside the gene matches. CDR3 amino acids: CASSIGQGADTQYF. CDR3 coding DNA: TGTGCCAGTAGTATAGGACAGGGGGCAGATACGCAGTATTTT.

The rearrangement uses TRBV30 and TRBJ1-1; 8 bases match TRBD1. CDR1 is GTSNPN, CDR2 SVGIG, per germline (reference sequence). The CDR3 loop spans 14 amino acids. With V trimmed by 0 bases and J by 3 bases, 3 bases remained unmatched. The CDR3 nucleotides are TGTGCCTGGAGTGTTGCGACAGGGGACACTGAAGCTTTCTTT. It specifies CAWSVATGDTEAFF.

The chain combines TRBV5-1 with TRBJ2-1; 9 bases map to TRBD2. With 2 bases clipped from V and 4 bases from J, the junction kept 4 bases outside the gene matches. The CDR3 runs 15 residues. CDR1 and CDR2 (germline): SGHRS, YFSETQ. CDR3 sequence (DNA): TGCGCCAGCAGCTTCGGGCTAGCGGGGTACAATGAGCAGTTCTTC. Amino acid sequence: CASSFGLAGYNEQFF.

The chain links TRBV5-1 to TRBJ1-3, with D possibly being TRBD1 (5 bases). Germline V gene data show CDR1 as SGHRS and CDR2 as YFSETQ. The CDR3 is 16 residues long. Trimming left V 1 base short and J 0 bases short, with 11 bases between. As DNA, the CDR3 is TGCGCCAGCAGCTTGAGAGGGACCAGCTCTGGAAACACCATATATTTT. Protein product: CASSLRGTSSGNTIYF.

CDR3 sequence (DNA): TGTGCCAGCAGCTTATCCGGGACAGGGTTTTCCTACGAGCAGTACTTC. Amino acid sequence: CASSLSGTGFSYEQYF. V usage is TRBV7-2 and J usage is TRBJ2-7; 9 bases map to TRBD1. The germline CDR1 and CDR2 sequences are SGHTA and FQGNSA. With V trimmed by 2 bases and J by 1 base, 6 bases remained unmatched. The CDR3 loop spans 16 amino acids. The variable domain in full, completed from reference TRBV7-2 and TRBJ2-7, reads GAGVSQSPSNKVTEKGKDVELRCDPISGHTALYWYRQSLGQGLEFLIYFQGNSAPDKSGLPSDRFSAERTGGSVSTLTIQRTQQEDSAVYLCASSLSGTGFSYEQYFGPGTRLTVT.

Note on this clone: Other DNA sequences in this sample translate to the same CDR3. The genes are TRBV5-6 and TRBJ2-7; a weak D match, TRBD1 (6 bases). The germline V gene has CDR1 SGHDT and CDR2 YYEEEE. The V and J ends lost 3 bases and 7 bases respectively, with 14 bases between them. This CDR3 is 13 amino acids long. CDR3 sequence (DNA): TGTGCCAGCAGCTGGAACCAGGGGTCGGAGCAGTACTTC. Protein product: CASSWNQGSEQYF.

The chain joins TRBV5-4 to TRBJ2-7, with TRBD2 matching 8 bases. Trimming removed 4 bases from V and 1 base from J; junction bases left unmatched: 10. The CDR3 consists of 16 residues. CDR1 is SGHNT and CDR2 is YYREEE in the germline V gene (reference sequence). CDR3 protein: CASSQTSGSRSYEQYF. The CDR3 DNA reads TGTGCCAGCAGCCAAACCAGCGGGAGTCGGTCCTACGAGCAGTACTTC.

The J gene is TRBJ2-7, the V gene TRBV25-1; tentative D call: TRBD1 (7 bases). The CDR3 spans 14 residues. Per the germline V gene, CDR1 is MGHDK and CDR2 is SYGVNS. V lost 1 base, J lost 5 bases, and 12 bases lay in between. Here the CDR3 DNA reads TGTGCCAGCAGTGAATTTGGAGGGGGCCACGAGCAGTACTTC. This translates into CASSEFGGGHEQYF.

The CDR3 bases are TGTGCCACCAGCAGAGATGGCAGGACGAGCTCGGATACGCAGTATTTT. This gives the protein CATSRDGRTSSDTQYF. This rearrangement joins TRBV15 to TRBJ2-3; no clear D gene. From germline, CDR1 is LNHNV and CDR2 YYDKDF (reference sequence). Trimming stripped 0 bases from V and 6 bases from J, with 16 bases between. The CDR3 is 16 residues long.